The 29 T cell receptor beta chains presented below share a single source sample, sequenced in a study of identical twins. TCRdb ran MiXCR on the 5' RACE reads and lists one entry per CDR3 protein. The repertoire holds around 480,000 distinct CDR3 sequences, with approximately 14% as singletons. This sample also belongs to another study, concerning yellow fever vaccine responses in identical twins.

Sequenced sample: CD4+ T cells sorted from blood. The receptors come from a woman in her late teens or twenties in good health.

The CDR3 DNA follows: TGTGCCAGCAGCACAATACGGTCTAGCGGGAGGCTGTTTTTT. Translating gives CASSTIRSSGRLFF. The rearrangement uses TRBV3-1 and TRBJ2-2, with 10 bases that match TRBD2. V trimming: 5 bases; J trimming: 13 bases; junction bases outside the gene matches: 10. The germline V gene encodes CDR1 LGHDT and CDR2 YNNKEL (reference sequence). The CDR3 extends over 14 amino acids.

This clonotype was seen a few times. The rearrangement joins TRBV5-1 to TRBJ2-2; D not certain. Germline V CDR1 and CDR2: SGHRS, YFSETQ. The V end was cut by 9 bases, the J end by 0 bases, with 12 bases between. The length of the CDR3 is 14 residues. Written as DNA, the CDR3 is TGCGCCACCAAAATCGAGTCGAACACCGGGGAGCTGTTTTTT. Its translation: CATKIESNTGELFF.

This clonotype was counted a few times. The chain couples TRBV18 to TRBJ1-6; TRBD1 might be the D (5 bases). Per germline, CDR1 KGHSH and CDR2 LQKENI. This CDR3 contains 14 residues. Deletions cut 3 bases from V and 7 bases from J, with 10 bases between. CDR3 nucleotides: TGTGCCAGCTCACCGGTCAGGGTGAATTCACCCCTCCACTTT. Translation gives CASSPVRVNSPLHF. Together with reference TRBV18 and TRBJ1-6, the CDR3 gives the full variable domain: NAGVMQNPRHLVRRRGQEARLRCSPMKGHSHVYWYRQLPEEGLKFMVYLQKENIIDESGMPKERFSAEFPKEGPSILRIQQVVRGDSAAYFCASSPVRVNSPLHFGNGTRLTVT.

J is TRBJ1-5 and V is TRBV20-1; 8 bases agree with TRBD1. The germline CDR1 and CDR2 sequences are DFQATT and SNEGSKA (reference sequence). The V and J ends lost 1 base and 1 base, in that order; junction bases with no gene match: 3. The CDR3 is 15 amino acids. The CDR3 sequence: CSARAGGASNQPQHF. The CDR3 nucleotides are TGCAGTGCTAGAGCAGGGGGCGCGAGCAATCAGCCCCAGCATTTT.

This clonotype was seen many times. This chain links TRBV2 with TRBJ2-1; maybe TRBD2 (6 bases). The germline V gene has CDR1 SNHLY and CDR2 FYNNEI. V was shortened by 4 bases and J by 6 bases, with 19 bases between the two germline ends. The CDR3 sequence is 16 residues long. CDR3 coding DNA: TGTGCCAGCAGTGGGGTCGGGGGTATCTACAGCAATGAGCAGTTCTTC. Protein: CASSGVGGIYSNEQFF. Full variable domain (outside the CDR3, taken from reference TRBV2 and TRBJ2-1): EPEVTQTPSHQVTQMGQEVILRCVPISNHLYFYWYRQILGQKVEFLVSFYNNEISEKSEIFDDQFSVERPDGSNFTLKIRSTKLEDSAMYFCASSGVGGIYSNEQFFGPGTRLTVL.

This clonotype occurred many times. The chain couples TRBV12-3 or TRBV12-4 to TRBJ1-2; D is unclear. V lost 6 bases and J 0 bases, leaving 11 bases between the germline ends. The CDR3 has 14 residues. This CDR3 is CASSHGQSNYGYTF. The CDR3 DNA follows: TGTGCCAGCAGCCACGGGCAGTCTAACTATGGCTACACCTTC.

The CDR3 region is CAIASQGYTGELFF. In DNA form, the CDR3 reads TGTGCCATCGCGTCCCAGGGGTACACCGGGGAGCTGTTTTTT. J is TRBJ2-2 and V is TRBV10-3; tentatively, D is TRBD1 (6 bases). The germline V gene encodes CDR1 ENHRY and CDR2 SYGVKD. CDR3 length: 14 residues. V gave up 8 bases and J gave up 3 bases, with 13 bases separating them.

The chain links TRBV6-6 to TRBJ2-5; no definite D call. Germline V gene lookup returns CDR1 MNHNY and CDR2 SVGAGI (reference sequence). Trimming removed 7 bases at V and 5 bases at J, with 14 bases between. The CDR3 is 13 residues long. The CDR3 DNA sequence: TGTGCCAGCATCGACCCGGGCGCGGAGACCCAGTACTTC. Translated, it gives CASIDPGAETQYF.

To note about this clonotype: A read error may be the cause here, since a much bigger clone is one base away. The V gene is TRBV12-3 or TRBV12-4, the J gene TRBJ2-7; D possibly matches TRBD1 or TRBD2 (5 bases each). Trimming shortened V by 5 bases and J by 5 bases, and 10 bases separated the two germline ends. CDR3 length equals 12 residues. The CDR3 DNA sequence: TGTGCCAGCAGTCTGGGACGGCACGAGCAGTACTTC. Protein: CASSLGRHEQYF.

This clonotype was detected only a few times. The chain is built from TRBV3-1 and TRBJ2-6, with D perhaps matching TRBD1 (6 bases). The V end lost 2 bases, the J end lost 0 bases, and 20 bases lay between the germline ends. Germline lookup yields CDR1 LGHDT and CDR2 YNNKEL (reference sequence). This CDR3 contains 20 residues. The CDR3 protein is CASSQKPDRLLLSGANVLTF. The CDR3 DNA reads as TGTGCCAGCAGCCAAAAGCCCGACAGGCTTCTCCTCTCTGGGGCCAACGTCCTGACTTTC.

This clonotype has a handful of counts. This chain connects TRBV10-3 to TRBJ2-3; tentative D call: TRBD1 (5 bases). The V end was cut by 4 bases, the J end by 5 bases, with 13 bases between. The germline gives CDR1 ENHRY, CDR2 SYGVKD. This CDR3 is built from 14 residues. The CDR3 coding sequence is TGTGCCATCAGTGGAAGGGGATCGGGAGATACGCAGTATTTT. Amino acids: CAISGRGSGDTQYF.

In its sample, this clonotype was seen many times. The chain employs TRBV21-1 and TRBJ2-1; the D call TRBD2 from the table was never checked on the DNA. TRBV21-1 counts as a pseudogene. The CDR3 length is 17 residues. CDR3 in DNA: TGTGCCAGCAGCAAAGCTGAACTAGCGGGAGAGGACAATGAGCAGTTCTTC. Translation gives CASSKAELAGEDNEQFF.

The V and J genes are TRBV4-1 and TRBJ2-3, with 16 bases lining up with TRBD2. The germline CDR1 and CDR2 sequences are MGHRA and YSYEKL. The V and J ends lost 0 bases and 0 bases, in that order; junction bases with no gene match: 9. The CDR3 loop spans 21 amino acids. CDR3 DNA sequence: TGCGCCAGCAGCCAAGATTTGTTGGGGACTAGCGGGAGGGGTAGCACAGATACGCAGTATTTT. Translation: CASSQDLLGTSGRGSTDTQYF.

Notes on this clonotype: At one end the junction does not follow the germline gene, possibly because of a read error. The chain recombines TRBV7-7 with TRBJ2-2; D unresolved. The CDR3 is 13 amino acids. Germline loops: CDR1 SSHAT, CDR2 FNYEAQ (reference sequence). The CDR3 here is CASSLRLGGELFF. For the CDR3, the DNA is TGTGCTAGCAGCTTACGGCTTGGCGGGGAGCTGTTTTTT.

A few counts support this clonotype. The gene calls are TRBV10-3 and TRBJ2-3; possibly TRBD2 for D (5 bases). The CDR3 is 12 residues long. From germline, CDR1 is ENHRY and CDR2 SYGVKD. Between the trimmed V and J ends, which lost 3 bases and 5 bases, there was a span of 6 bases. The CDR3 spells CAISDGRDTQYF. The DNA for the CDR3 is TGTGCCATCAGTGATGGGAGAGATACGCAGTATTTT.

This clonotype was observed a few times. CDR3 sequence (DNA): TGCGCCAGCACAGGCCAGGGGGACGGGGAGCTGTTTTTT. Its translation is CASTGQGDGELFF. J is TRBJ2-2 and V is TRBV5-1; 7 bases map to TRBD1. J gave up 7 bases and V 6 bases, and 6 bases lay outside the gene matches. CDR1 and CDR2 from the germline V gene are SGHRS and YFSETQ. The CDR3 is made up of 13 amino acids.

The chain combines TRBV4-2 with TRBJ2-3; 10 bases match TRBD2. CDR3 length: 17 residues. J lost 3 bases, V lost 0 bases, and 6 bases had no gene match. CDR1 LGHNA and CDR2 YNFKEQ come from the germline V gene. The chain's CDR3 is CASSQDGSGGATDTQYF. The CDR3 DNA is TGTGCCAGCAGCCAAGATGGGAGCGGGGGGGCAACAGATACGCAGTATTTT.

The genes are TRBV7-3 and TRBJ2-1; D possibly corresponds to TRBD2 (7 bases). Germline V gene lookup returns CDR1 SGHTA and CDR2 FQGTGA. With 5 bases removed from V and 9 bases from J, the gap between germline ends came to 23 bases. The CDR3 loop spans 16 amino acids. This chain's CDR3 is CASSPNAGAGSAEQFF. The CDR3 DNA reads TGTGCCAGCAGCCCCAACGCGGGGGCCGGGTCCGCTGAGCAGTTCTTC.

The V gene is TRBV5-1, the J gene TRBJ2-5; tentative D call: TRBD2 (5 bases). The V gene's germline CDR1 is SGHRS and CDR2 YFSETQ. Trimming took off 5 bases at V and 5 bases at J, with 16 bases between the two ends. The CDR3 loop spans 14 amino acids. The CDR3 DNA follows: TGCGCCAGCAGTTCTAAGGGAGACTATGAGACCCAGTACTTC. Translation gives CASSSKGDYETQYF.

This clonotype has only a few counts. The chain carries TRBV6-1 and TRBJ2-1, with a weak D call TRBD1 (6 bases). Trimming removed 3 bases at V and 0 bases at J, with 9 bases between. Per germline, CDR1 MNHNS and CDR2 SASEGT. The CDR3 spans 15 residues. As DNA, the CDR3 is TGTGCCAGCAGTGACACAGGGAACTCCTACAATGAGCAGTTCTTC. Translated: CASSDTGNSYNEQFF.

The chain recombines TRBV9 with TRBJ1-2, with 8 bases matching TRBD1. This CDR3 is 16 amino acids long. The germline V gene encodes CDR1 SGDLS and CDR2 YYNGEE. V shed 0 bases and J 2 bases; nucleotides not matched to a gene: 6. DNA of the CDR3: TGTGCCAGCAGCGTAGCTACAGGGGGAGTGAACTATGGCTACACCTTC. Its translation: CASSVATGGVNYGYTF.

This clonotype was seen only a few times. This chain joins TRBV12-3 or TRBV12-4 and TRBJ2-5, with 13 nucleotides matching TRBD2. Unmatched junction bases numbered 6, after V lost 1 base and J lost 4 bases. This CDR3 has 17 residues. CDR3 sequence reads: CASSLDGLAGEGETQYF. The CDR3 region has the DNA TGTGCCAGCAGTTTAGATGGACTAGCGGGAGAGGGAGAGACCCAGTACTTC.

J is TRBJ2-1 and V is TRBV5-6, with TRBD1 matching 10 bases. The germline CDR1 and CDR2 sequences are SGHDT and YYEEEE. V dropped 3 bases and J dropped 8; count of bases not matched to a gene: 8. This CDR3 has 15 amino acids. The CDR3 loop reads CASSSWGTGVDEQFF. CDR3 DNA sequence: TGTGCCAGCAGCTCCTGGGGGACAGGGGTTGATGAGCAGTTCTTC.

This clonotype was recorded many times. This chain links TRBV7-2 with TRBJ2-1, with D perhaps TRBD1 (6 bases). The CDR3 has 17 residues. The ends were cut back, 5 bases at V and 0 bases at J, with 17 bases in the middle. Germline lookup yields CDR1 SGHTA and CDR2 FQGNSA. CDR3 in DNA: TGTGCCAGCAGCCCGCGTATGGACAGACCCTCCTACAATGAGCAGTTCTTC. This encodes CASSPRMDRPSYNEQFF.

This clonotype was seen a few times. The rearrangement uses TRBV20-1 and TRBJ2-3, with D possibly being TRBD2 (5 bases). V was trimmed by 7 bases and J by 0 bases, leaving 11 bases between them. The CDR3 is 13 residues long. Germline-derived CDR1 and CDR2 are DFQATT and SNEGSKA (reference sequence). For the CDR3, the DNA is TGCAGTGAGTCGGGGATTAGCACAGATACGCAGTATTTT. It specifies CSESGISTDTQYF.

This clonotype came up many times. The gene calls are TRBV4-1 and TRBJ2-2, with D possibly matching TRBD2 (7 bases). The CDR3 runs to 17 residues. V was shortened by 3 bases and J by 0 bases, with 14 bases between the two germline ends. In germline, CDR1 is MGHRA, CDR2 YSYEKL. CDR3 nucleotides: TGCGCCAGCAGCCAGGGTAGGCGGGGGCCGAACACCGGGGAGCTGTTTTTT. Its translation is CASSQGRRGPNTGELFF.

The chain carries TRBV7-9 and TRBJ2-3, with TRBD1 as a possible D gene (6 bases). The CDR3 spans 15 residues. Germline lookup yields CDR1 SEHNR and CDR2 FQNEAQ (reference sequence). V was clipped by 5 bases and J by 0 bases, with 12 bases between them. The CDR3 DNA reads TGTGCCAGCAGCCGGACAGTAGGTAGCACAGATACGCAGTATTTT. Protein sequence: CASSRTVGSTDTQYF.

J is TRBJ2-6 and V is TRBV28; D possibly corresponds to TRBD1 (5 bases). The CDR3 length is 16 residues. The germline V gene has CDR1 MDHEN and CDR2 SYDVKM. V shed 5 bases and J shed 2 bases, with 13 bases lying between them. CDR3 loop: CASSPRVGPGANVLTF. The CDR3 nucleotides are TGTGCCAGCAGTCCCCGGGTGGGGCCTGGGGCCAACGTCCTGACTTTC. Variable domain in full (rest from reference TRBV28 and TRBJ2-6): DVKVTQSSRYLVKRTGEKVFLECVQDMDHENMFWYRQDPGLGLRLIYFSYDVKMKEKGDIPEGYSVSREKKERFSLILESASTNQTSMYLCASSPRVGPGANVLTFGAGSRLTVL.

This chain connects TRBV5-5 to TRBJ2-3; unclear D gene. The CDR3 contains 15 residues. V was clipped by 0 bases and J by 0 bases, with 8 bases between them. CDR1 SGHKS and CDR2 YYEKEE come from the germline V gene (reference sequence). In nucleotides, the CDR3 is TGTGCCAGCAGCTTGGCACGAACTAGCACAGATACGCAGTATTTT. Residues: CASSLARTSTDTQYF.